This T cell receptor (beta chain) stems from a study of T-cell reconstitution after alpha-beta-depleted transplantation in children. Preparation of the TCRbeta library was carried out with unique molecular identifiers. TCRdb re-analysed the PCR reads in MiXCR, keeping a single row per CDR3 protein. In the table there are around 380,000 distinct CDR3 sequences, approximately 10% of which are singletons. The J segment lost 10 bases and the V segment lost 5 bases, leaving 12 bases of the junction unmatched. The germline gives CDR1 SEHNR, CDR2 FQNEAQ (reference sequence). The CDR3 covers 15 residues. The J gene is TRBJ2-1, the V gene TRBV7-9; 9 bases match TRBD1. The TCR originated in a human donor who donated a stem cell graft to a child with acute myeloid leukemia. The sample in question was PBMCs from the stem cell graft donor, obtained from the stem cell graft. The CDR3 coding sequence is TGTGCCAGCAGCAGACGGGACAGGGTCAAAGGGGAGCAGTTCTTC. Translating gives CASSRRDRVKGEQFF.